This T cell receptor beta chain was identified during a study of cytomegalovirus exposure and HLA in healthy donors. Looking at the study overall: In terms of ancestry, the Caucasian-associated cluster contained roughly four fifths of the roughly 400 genotyped donors. Study results and caveats: Analysis was carried out at a later point, and it linked a missense DCLRE1C variant to TCR beta V- and J-gene trimming. Most TCR sequences were rare, but some public TCRs occurred in many donors. Later analysis identified 16,000 or so TCR beta sequences associated with HLA alleles, using a false discovery rate threshold of 0.05.

With regard to this clone: Its antigen is currently unknown.

The CDR3 is 16 residues long. In germline, CDR1 is SQVTM, CDR2 ANQGSEA. Trimming took 0 bases from V and 0 from J, leaving 11 bases between them. The PCR had 60 Vbeta and 13 Jbeta primers. Profiled with immunoSEQ multiplex PCR; TCRdb holds only in-frame clones, not every one. The repertoire has fewer than 200,000 clones, 75% to 85% of them found once; the top ten carry around 0.91%. The sample consisted of PBMCs. This clonotype originated in a girl aged 2-9 years in good health and CMV-seropositive. The gene calls are TRBV29-1 and TRBJ2-2; D gene unclear. CDR3 coding DNA: TGCAGCGTTGAAGATCCTCAGCGCACGAACACCGGGGAGCTGTTTTTT. Translated, it gives CSVEDPQRTNTGELFF.